This T cell receptor (beta chain) was sequenced during a study of CXCR3-negative and CXCR3-positive naive CD8 T cells. Overall study findings and caveats: CXCR3-negative and CXCR3-positive naive cells shared comparable TRBV-TRBJ usage, but memory cells did not.

CDR3 length: 16 amino acids. TRB cDNA libraries were made by UMI-labeled 5' RACE. Reanalyzing the 5' RACE reads, TCRdb keeps one entry per CDR3 protein, without DNA. The table lists 20,000 to 25,000 distinct CDR3 sequences, with roughly a fifth in the top ten. On this clonotype itself: Its antigen is unknown.

The chain has TRBV21-1 and TRBJ1-1; the TRBD1 assignment by TCRdb is unverifiable without DNA. TRBV21-1 is deemed a pseudogene. Input material: memory CD8+ T cells from blood. The origin of this receptor is a human donor in good health. Some clones in this sample may be carry-over from other donors' samples. CDR3 amino acids: CASSKVPLTGSLAAFF.